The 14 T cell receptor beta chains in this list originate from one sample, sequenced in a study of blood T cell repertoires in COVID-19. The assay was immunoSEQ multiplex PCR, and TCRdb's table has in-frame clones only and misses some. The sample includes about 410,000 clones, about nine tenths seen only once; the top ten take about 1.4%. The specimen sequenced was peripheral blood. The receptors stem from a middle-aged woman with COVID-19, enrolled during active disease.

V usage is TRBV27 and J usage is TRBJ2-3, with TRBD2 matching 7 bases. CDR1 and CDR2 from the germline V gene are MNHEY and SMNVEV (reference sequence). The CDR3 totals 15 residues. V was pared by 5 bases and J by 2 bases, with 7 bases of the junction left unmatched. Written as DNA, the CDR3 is TGTGCCAGCAGTACCGGGACTATCAACACAGATACGCAGTATTTT. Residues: CASSTGTINTDTQYF.

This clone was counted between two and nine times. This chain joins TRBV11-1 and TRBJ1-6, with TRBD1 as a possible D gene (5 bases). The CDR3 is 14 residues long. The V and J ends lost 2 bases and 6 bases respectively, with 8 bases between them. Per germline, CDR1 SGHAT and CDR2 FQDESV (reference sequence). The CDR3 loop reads CASSLWQGNSPLHF. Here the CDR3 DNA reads TGTGCCAGCAGCTTATGGCAGGGTAATTCACCCCTCCACTTT.

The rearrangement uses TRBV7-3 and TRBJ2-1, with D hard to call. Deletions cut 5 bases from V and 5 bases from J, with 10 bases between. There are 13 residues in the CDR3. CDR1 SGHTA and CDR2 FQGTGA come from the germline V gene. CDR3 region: CASSHSLNNEQFF. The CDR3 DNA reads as TGTGCCAGCAGCCATTCACTGAACAATGAGCAGTTCTTC.

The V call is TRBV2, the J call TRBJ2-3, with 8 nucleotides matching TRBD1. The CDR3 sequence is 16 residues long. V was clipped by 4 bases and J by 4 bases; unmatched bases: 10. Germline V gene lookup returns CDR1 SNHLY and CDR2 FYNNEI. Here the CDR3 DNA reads TGTGCCAGCAGTGGGGGGAGGACAGGGATCGCAGATACGCAGTATTTT. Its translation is CASSGGRTGIADTQYF. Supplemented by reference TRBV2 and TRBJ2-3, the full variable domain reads EPEVTQTPSHQVTQMGQEVILRCVPISNHLYFYWYRQILGQKVEFLVSFYNNEISEKSEIFDDQFSVERPDGSNFTLKIRSTKLEDSAMYFCASSGGRTGIADTQYFGPGTRLTVL.

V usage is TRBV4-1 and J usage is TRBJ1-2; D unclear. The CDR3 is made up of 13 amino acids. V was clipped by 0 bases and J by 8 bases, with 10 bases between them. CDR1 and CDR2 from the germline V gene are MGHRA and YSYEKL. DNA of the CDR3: TGCGCCAGCAGCCAAGATACGGCGAGGGGCTACACCTTC. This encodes CASSQDTARGYTF.

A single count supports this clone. CDR3 in amino acids: CASSLESETQYF. In DNA, the CDR3 is TGTGCCAGCAGCTTAGAATCTGAGACCCAGTACTTC. The chain links TRBV7-9 to TRBJ2-5; D uncertain. The germline V gene encodes CDR1 SEHNR and CDR2 FQNEAQ (reference sequence). V dropped 1 base and J dropped 5 bases, with 5 bases sitting between them. CDR3 size: 12 residues.

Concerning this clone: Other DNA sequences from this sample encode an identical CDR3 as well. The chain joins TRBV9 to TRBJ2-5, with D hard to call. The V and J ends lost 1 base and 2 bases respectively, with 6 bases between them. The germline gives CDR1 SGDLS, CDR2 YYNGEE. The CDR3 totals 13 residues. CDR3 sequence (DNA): TGTGCCAGCAGCGTAACTTCTCAAGAGACCCAGTACTTC. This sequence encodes CASSVTSQETQYF.

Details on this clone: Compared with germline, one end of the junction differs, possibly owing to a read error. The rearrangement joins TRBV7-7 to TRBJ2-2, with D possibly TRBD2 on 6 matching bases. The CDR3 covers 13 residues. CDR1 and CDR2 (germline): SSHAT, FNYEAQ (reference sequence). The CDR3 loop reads CASSLSGAGELFF. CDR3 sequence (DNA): TGTGCTAGCAGCTTATCGGGGGCCGGGGAGCTGTTTTTT.

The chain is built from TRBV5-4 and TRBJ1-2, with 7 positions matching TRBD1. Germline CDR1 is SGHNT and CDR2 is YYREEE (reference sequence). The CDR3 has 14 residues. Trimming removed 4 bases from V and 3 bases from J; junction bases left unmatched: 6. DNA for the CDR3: TGTGCCAGCAGCAAGACAGGGTGGGACTATGGCTACACCTTC. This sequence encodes CASSKTGWDYGYTF.

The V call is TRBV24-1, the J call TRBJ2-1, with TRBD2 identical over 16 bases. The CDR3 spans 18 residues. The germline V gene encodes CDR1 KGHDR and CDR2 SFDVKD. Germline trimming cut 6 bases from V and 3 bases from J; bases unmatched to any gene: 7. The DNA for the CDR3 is TGTGCCACCAGTCCAGGGACTAGCGGGGGGGCCGGCTACAATGAGCAGTTCTTC. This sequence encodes CATSPGTSGGAGYNEQFF.

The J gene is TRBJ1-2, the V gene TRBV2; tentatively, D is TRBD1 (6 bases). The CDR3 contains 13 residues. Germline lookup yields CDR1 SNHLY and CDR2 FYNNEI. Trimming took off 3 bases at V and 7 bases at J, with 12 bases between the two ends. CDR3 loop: CASSELGHGGYTF. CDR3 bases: TGTGCCAGCAGTGAGTTGGGACACGGTGGCTACACCTTC.

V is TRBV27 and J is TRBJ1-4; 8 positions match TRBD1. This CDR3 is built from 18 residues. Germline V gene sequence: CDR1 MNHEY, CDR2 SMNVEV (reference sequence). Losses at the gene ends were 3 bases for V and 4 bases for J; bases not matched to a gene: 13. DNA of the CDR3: TGTGCCAGCAGTTTCTCAGGGGGCAGGCCCCGCCTTAATGAAAAACTGTTTTTT. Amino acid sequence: CASSFSGGRPRLNEKLFF.

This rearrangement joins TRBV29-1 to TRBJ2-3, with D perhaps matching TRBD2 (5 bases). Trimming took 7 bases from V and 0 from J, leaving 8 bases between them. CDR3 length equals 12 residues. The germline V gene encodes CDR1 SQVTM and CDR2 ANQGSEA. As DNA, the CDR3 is TGCAGCGGACGGACTAGCACAGATACGCAGTATTTT. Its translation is CSGRTSTDTQYF.

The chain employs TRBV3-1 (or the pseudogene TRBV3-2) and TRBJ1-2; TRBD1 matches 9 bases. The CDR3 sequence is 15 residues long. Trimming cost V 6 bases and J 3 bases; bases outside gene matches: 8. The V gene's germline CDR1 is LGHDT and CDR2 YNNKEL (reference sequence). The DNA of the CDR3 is TGTGCCAGCAGTCGGACCGGGACAGGGTACTATGGCTACACCTTC. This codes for CASSRTGTGYYGYTF.